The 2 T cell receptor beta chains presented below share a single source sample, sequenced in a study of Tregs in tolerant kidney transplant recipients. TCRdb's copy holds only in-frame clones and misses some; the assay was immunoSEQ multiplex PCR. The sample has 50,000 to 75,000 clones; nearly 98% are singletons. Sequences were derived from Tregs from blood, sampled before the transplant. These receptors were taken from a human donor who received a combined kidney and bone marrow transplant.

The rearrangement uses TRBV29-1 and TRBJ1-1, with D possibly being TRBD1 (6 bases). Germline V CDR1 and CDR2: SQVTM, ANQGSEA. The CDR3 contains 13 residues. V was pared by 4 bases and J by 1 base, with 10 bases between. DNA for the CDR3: TGCAGCGTTGGAGGCAGGGGGAACACTGAAGCTTTCTTT. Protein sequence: CSVGGRGNTEAFF.

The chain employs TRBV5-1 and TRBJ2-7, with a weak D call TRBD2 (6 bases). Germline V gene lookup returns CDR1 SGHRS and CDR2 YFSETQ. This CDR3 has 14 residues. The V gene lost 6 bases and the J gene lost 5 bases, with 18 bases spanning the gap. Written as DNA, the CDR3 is TGCGCCAGCAAGGGCAGGTCGGGGGAGGACGAGCAGTACTTC. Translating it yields CASKGRSGEDEQYF.